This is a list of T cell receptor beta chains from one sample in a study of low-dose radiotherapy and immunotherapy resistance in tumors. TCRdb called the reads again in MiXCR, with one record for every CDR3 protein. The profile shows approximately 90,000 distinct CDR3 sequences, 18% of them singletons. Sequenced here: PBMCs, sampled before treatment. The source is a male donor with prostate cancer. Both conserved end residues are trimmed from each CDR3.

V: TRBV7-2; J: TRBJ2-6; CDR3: ASSRHRGSGANVLT
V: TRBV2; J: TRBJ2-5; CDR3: ASSGPLDQETQY
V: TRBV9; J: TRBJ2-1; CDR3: ASTNRGANNEQF
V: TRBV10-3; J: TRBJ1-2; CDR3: AISESKPNYGYT
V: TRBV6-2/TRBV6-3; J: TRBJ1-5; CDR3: ASSPGQNFNQPQH
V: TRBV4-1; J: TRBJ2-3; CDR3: ASSQDRGSDTQY
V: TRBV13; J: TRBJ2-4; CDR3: ASSSQGANIQY
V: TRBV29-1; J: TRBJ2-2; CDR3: SATPGLAAGELF
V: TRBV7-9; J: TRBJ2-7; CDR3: ASSLRPYEQY
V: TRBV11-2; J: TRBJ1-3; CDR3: ASSVEAGNTIY
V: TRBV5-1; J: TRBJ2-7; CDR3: ASSLGFDRASYEQY
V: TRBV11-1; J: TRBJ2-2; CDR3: ASSRGPTSGGELF
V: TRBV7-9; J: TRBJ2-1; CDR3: ASSLYGDNEQF
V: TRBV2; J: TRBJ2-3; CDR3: ASSNGDTQY
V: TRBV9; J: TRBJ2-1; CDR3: ASSVAGGNEQF
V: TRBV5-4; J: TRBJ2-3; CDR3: ASSSRGLTPSDTQY
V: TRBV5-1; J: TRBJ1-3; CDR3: ASSPSTGLDSGNTIY
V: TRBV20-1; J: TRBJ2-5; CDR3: SASRQGRSQETQY
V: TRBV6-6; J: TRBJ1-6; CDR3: ASSYVRPNSPLH
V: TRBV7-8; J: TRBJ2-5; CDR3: ASSFSRVSQETQY
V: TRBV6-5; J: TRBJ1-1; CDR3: ASSYEGSVNTEAF
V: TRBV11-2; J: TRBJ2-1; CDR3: ASSLGGWRHEQF
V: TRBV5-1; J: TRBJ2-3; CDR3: ASSPQRGATDTQY
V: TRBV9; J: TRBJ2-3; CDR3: ASSESPHRVAGTDTQY
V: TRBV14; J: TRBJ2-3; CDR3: ASSQDGGTFSTDTQY
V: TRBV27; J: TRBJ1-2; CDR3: ASSPRLGANYGYT
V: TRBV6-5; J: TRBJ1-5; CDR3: ASSPGGGARSNQPQH
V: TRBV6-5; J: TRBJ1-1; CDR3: ASSLTGPNSWNTEAF
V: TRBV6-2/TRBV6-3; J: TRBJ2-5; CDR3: ASTGWGLETQY
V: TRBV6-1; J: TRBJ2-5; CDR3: ASRPSGGAETQY
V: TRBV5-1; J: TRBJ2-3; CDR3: ASRNTVLAGGHTDTQY
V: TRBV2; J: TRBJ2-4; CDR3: ASSEAWQKQY
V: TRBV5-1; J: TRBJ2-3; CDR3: ASSIAGEDTQY
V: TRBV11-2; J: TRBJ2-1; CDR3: ASSVGTGREQF
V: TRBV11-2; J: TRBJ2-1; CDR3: ASNTGSYNEQF
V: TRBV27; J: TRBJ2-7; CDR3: ASSLVGGDSYEQY
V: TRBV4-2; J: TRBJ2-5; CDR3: ASPQETQY
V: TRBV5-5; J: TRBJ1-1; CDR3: ASSREQGTTNTEAF
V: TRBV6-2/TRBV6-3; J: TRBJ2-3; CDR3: ASSAGLPTDTQY
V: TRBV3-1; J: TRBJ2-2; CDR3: ASSPHQNGELF
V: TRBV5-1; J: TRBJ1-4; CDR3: ASSLWGTEKLF
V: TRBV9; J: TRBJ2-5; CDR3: ASSVGPSGRGQETQY
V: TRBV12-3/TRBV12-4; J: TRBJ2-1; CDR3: ASSFWITRGNNEQF
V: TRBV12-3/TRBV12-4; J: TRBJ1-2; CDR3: ASSFEAYGYT
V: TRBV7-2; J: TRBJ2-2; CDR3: ASSFRGPGELF
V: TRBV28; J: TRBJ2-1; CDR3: ASRSQGAAGGLNEQF
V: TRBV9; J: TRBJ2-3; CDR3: ASSVEDPDTQY